The 28 T cell receptor beta chains listed next were all sequenced from one sample in a study of blood T cell repertoires in COVID-19. Data came from immunoSEQ multiplex PCR; TCRdb stores just in-frame clones and leaves some out. The repertoire has 280,000 or so clones, approximately 83% of them found once; the top ten carry about 2%. Sequencing was carried out using PBMCs or T cells enriched from blood (not recorded which). These TCRs come from a man aged 25 to 45 who had recovered from COVID-19.

V and J are TRBV2 and TRBJ2-7; the match to TRBD2 covers 8 bases. V gave up 8 bases and J gave up 6 bases; unmatched junction bases: 9. CDR1 is SNHLY and CDR2 is FYNNEI in the germline V gene. This CDR3 has 13 amino acids. CDR3 DNA sequence: TGTGCCAGCTACAAGCGGGAGACGATCGAGCAGTACTTC. This translates into CASYKRETIEQYF.

This chain joins TRBV5-1 and TRBJ2-6; maybe TRBD2 (5 bases). The germline gives CDR1 SGHRS, CDR2 YFSETQ. CDR3 length: 16 residues. V gave up 4 bases and J gave up 2 bases, with 13 bases separating them. CDR3 region: CASSLTSGTGANVLTF. CDR3 coding DNA: TGCGCCAGCAGCCTTACCTCGGGGACTGGGGCCAACGTCCTGACTTTC.

The rearrangement joins TRBV27 to TRBJ2-1, with 9 bases that match TRBD2. J was trimmed by 5 bases and V by 0 bases; bases with no gene match: 2. The CDR3 has 15 residues. In germline, CDR1 is MNHEY, CDR2 SMNVEV (reference sequence). The CDR3 region is CASSLSTSGNNEQFF. CDR3 sequence (DNA): TGTGCCAGCAGTTTATCGACTAGCGGAAACAATGAGCAGTTCTTC.

This chain connects TRBV5-1 to TRBJ2-7; a possible D gene is TRBD2 (5 bases). Germline CDR1 is SGHRS and CDR2 is YFSETQ. The CDR3 has 14 amino acids. V gave up 7 bases and J gave up 0 bases, with 14 bases separating them. CDR3 nucleotide sequence: TGCGCCAGCCGCAGGACGGGAAGCTCCTACGAGCAGTACTTC. Translated, it gives CASRRTGSSYEQYF.

This sequence joins TRBV5-5 and TRBJ1-2; the D is unclear. The germline V and J ends were trimmed by 4 bases and 1 base, with 5 bases remaining between them. The germline V gene encodes CDR1 SGHKS and CDR2 YYEKEE (reference sequence). The CDR3 is made up of 12 amino acids. CDR3 sequence: CASSLDNYGYTF. As DNA, the CDR3 is TGTGCCAGCAGCCTAGATAACTATGGCTACACCTTC.

This rearrangement joins TRBV3-1 (or the pseudogene TRBV3-2) to TRBJ1-3; possibly TRBD1 for D (5 bases). This CDR3 contains 18 residues. Germline V gene sequence: CDR1 LGHDT, CDR2 YNNKEL (reference sequence). With 4 bases removed from V and 4 bases from J, the gap between germline ends came to 23 bases. CDR3 in amino acids: CASSRRGVGGPAGNTIYF. The CDR3 DNA reads TGTGCCAGCAGCCGACGGGGGGTTGGGGGTCCCGCGGGAAACACCATATATTTT.

This chain joins TRBV3-1 (or the pseudogene TRBV3-2) and TRBJ1-2, with 7 bases matching TRBD1. CDR3 length: 16 residues. Per germline, CDR1 LGHDT and CDR2 YNNKEL (reference sequence). The J segment lost 5 bases and the V segment lost 0 bases, leaving 9 bases of the junction unmatched. CDR3 amino acids: CASSQERRTGSYGYTF. The CDR3 DNA reads as TGTGCCAGCAGCCAAGAGCGGCGGACAGGATCTTATGGCTACACCTTC.

CDR3 region: CASSLGGMNTEAFF. The CDR3 coding sequence is TGTGCCAGCAGTTTGGGGGGTATGAACACTGAAGCTTTCTTT. This rearrangement joins TRBV6-2 or TRBV6-3 to TRBJ1-1; possible D gene TRBD1, 5 bases. The CDR3 has 14 amino acids. Germline-derived CDR1 and CDR2 are MNHEY and SVGEGT. V lost 4 bases and J lost 0, with 9 bases in between.

This clone has a handful of counts. The rearrangement uses TRBV12-3 or TRBV12-4 and TRBJ1-5; no firm D call. V was cut by 6 bases and J by 3 bases, with 9 bases left in between. The CDR3 totals 13 residues. CDR3 residues: CASRSSYNQPQHF. The CDR3 nucleotides are TGTGCCAGCAGAAGTAGCTACAATCAGCCCCAGCATTTT.

The V call is TRBV6-6, the J call TRBJ2-5; D possibly corresponds to TRBD1 (5 bases). The germline V gene encodes CDR1 MNHNY and CDR2 SVGAGI (reference sequence). Deletions cut 5 bases from V and 10 bases from J, with 11 bases between. The CDR3 spans 11 residues. The CDR3 region is CASSTQGSQYF. The CDR3 DNA is TGTGCCAGCAGTACCCAGGGCAGCCAGTACTTC.

The chain couples TRBV4-1 to TRBJ2-1; TRBD2 might be the D (7 bases). The CDR3 is 18 residues long. V dropped 5 bases and J dropped 4 bases, with 24 bases sitting between them. Germline V gene data show CDR1 as MGHRA and CDR2 as YSYEKL. CDR3 bases: TGCGCCAGCAGCGAGTCATCGGGGGGCCGATTACTATACAATGAGCAGTTCTTC. Amino acids: CASSESSGGRLLYNEQFF.

The chain employs TRBV5-1 and TRBJ1-2; D unresolved. The germline V and J ends were trimmed by 7 bases and 8 bases, with 21 bases remaining between them. The CDR3 runs 14 residues. Germline CDR1 reads SGHRS; CDR2 reads YFSETQ. The CDR3 DNA follows: TGCGCCAGCTCCCCCCTACTTACGAATAGCGGCTACACCTTC. Translation gives CASSPLLTNSGYTF.

V usage is TRBV30 and J usage is TRBJ1-2; 8 bases line up with TRBD1. Germline CDR1 is GTSNPN and CDR2 is SVGIG (reference sequence). The V segment lost 3 bases and the J segment 8 bases; nucleotides outside the gene matches: 8. This CDR3 has 13 residues. The CDR3 DNA is TGTGCCTGGAGCCGACAGGGGTTTCGGGGCTACACCTTC. This sequence encodes CAWSRQGFRGYTF.

V usage is TRBV12-3 or TRBV12-4 and J usage is TRBJ1-1; D is uncertain. The germline V and J ends were trimmed by 7 bases and 7 bases, with 13 bases remaining between them. The CDR3 totals 12 residues. CDR3 sequence reads: CASTHGVGEAFF. Written as DNA, the CDR3 is TGTGCCAGCACCCATGGAGTCGGTGAAGCTTTCTTT.

CDR3 nucleotides: TGTGCCAGCAGCGACCTCCTCCGGGACACTACTAATGAAAAACTGTTTTTT. It encodes CASSDLLRDTTNEKLFF. V is TRBV7-8 and J is TRBJ1-4; tentative D call: TRBD1 (6 bases). Germline-derived CDR1 and CDR2 are SGHVS and FQNEAQ. V lost 5 bases to trimming and J lost 2 bases, with 18 bases between them. The CDR3 is 17 amino acids.

The genes are TRBV12-3 or TRBV12-4 and TRBJ1-2; tentative D call: TRBD1 (5 bases). V lost 1 base and J lost 9, with 12 bases in between. The CDR3 totals 13 residues. DNA of the CDR3: TGTGCCAGCAGTTTAGATCAGGGTTACAGCTACACCTTC. Its protein is CASSLDQGYSYTF.

This chain connects TRBV5-6 to TRBJ2-7; D unclear. CDR3 length: 16 residues. V lost 7 bases and J 3 bases, leaving 23 bases between the germline ends. Germline V gene sequence: CDR1 SGHDT, CDR2 YYEEEE. CDR3 DNA sequence: TGTGCCAGCGGCTCCGTATCGGCCAGGCCCCACTACGAGCAGTACTTC. This translates into CASGSVSARPHYEQYF.

The chain carries TRBV6-5 and TRBJ2-3; 8 positions match TRBD1. V trimming: 2 bases; J trimming: 11 bases; junction bases outside the gene matches: 12. Germline V lookup: CDR1 MNHEY, CDR2 SVGAGI. The CDR3 runs 15 residues. DNA of the CDR3: TGTGCCAGCAGTTACCCCCTCCCGACAGGGGTTAGGCAGTATTTT. Translated, it gives CASSYPLPTGVRQYF.

The chain carries TRBV11-2 and TRBJ1-2; no reliable D call. The CDR3 length is 15 residues. V dropped 3 bases and J dropped 1 base, with 12 bases sitting between them. In germline, CDR1 is SGHAT, CDR2 FQNNGV. The CDR3 DNA follows: TGTGCCAGCAGCTTCGAGTCCGGGTTTAACTATGGCTACACCTTC. It is translated as CASSFESGFNYGYTF.

The rearrangement links TRBV7-9 to TRBJ2-2; TRBD1 matches 7 bases. Germline values: CDR1 SEHNR, CDR2 FQNEAQ (reference sequence). The CDR3 sequence is 15 residues long. Losses at the gene ends were 6 bases for V and 2 bases for J; bases not matched to a gene: 6. In DNA, the CDR3 is TGTGCCAGCAGTCCGGGACAGACTAACACCGGGGAGCTGTTTTTT. Translated, it gives CASSPGQTNTGELFF.

This rearrangement joins TRBV2 to TRBJ2-1, with 10 bases that match TRBD2. The V segment lost 4 bases and the J segment 5 bases; nucleotides outside the gene matches: 5. The CDR3 is 15 residues long. Germline loops: CDR1 SNHLY, CDR2 FYNNEI. CDR3 coding DNA: TGTGCCAGCAGTGGAGCTAGCGGGGGTCACAATGAGCAGTTCTTC. Amino acid sequence: CASSGASGGHNEQFF.

This chain connects TRBV4-3 to TRBJ1-3, with D unclear. Germline values: CDR1 LGHNA, CDR2 YSLEER. V dropped 1 base and J dropped 8 bases, with 12 bases sitting between them. The CDR3 sequence is 14 residues long. CDR3 in amino acids: CASSQVPSLDTIYF. CDR3 nucleotides: TGCGCCAGCAGCCAAGTGCCGTCTCTAGACACCATATATTTT.

V gene TRBV4-3 combines with J gene TRBJ2-3; D is perhaps TRBD1 (5 bases). This CDR3 spans 15 amino acids. The V end lost 0 bases, the J end lost 1 base, and 8 bases lay between the germline ends. The germline CDR1 and CDR2 sequences are LGHNA and YSLEER. In DNA form, the CDR3 reads TGCGCCAGCAGCCAAGAGGGGCAGGGCACAGATACGCAGTATTTT. It encodes CASSQEGQGTDTQYF.

V is TRBV6-5 and J is TRBJ2-7; perhaps TRBD1 as D (6 bases). The V gene lost 10 bases and the J gene lost 1 base, with 14 bases spanning the gap. The CDR3 totals 13 residues. From germline, CDR1 is MNHEY and CDR2 SVGAGI. CDR3 nucleotides: TGTGCCACAAGGACAGAGGGATCCTACGAGCAGTACTTC. It codes for CATRTEGSYEQYF.

V is TRBV24-1 and J is TRBJ2-3; 7 bases line up with TRBD2. This CDR3 is 15 amino acids long. The germline gives CDR1 KGHDR, CDR2 SFDVKD. Losses at the gene ends were 4 bases for V and 1 base for J; bases not matched to a gene: 4. As DNA, the CDR3 is TGTGCCACCAGTGACATCCGGGGGGGCACAGATACGCAGTATTTT. It codes for CATSDIRGGTDTQYF.

To note about this clone: Germline is not matched at one junction end, which may reflect a read error. V gene TRBV20-1 combines with J gene TRBJ2-7, with no clear D. Germline V gene lookup returns CDR1 DFQATT and CDR2 SNEGSKA (reference sequence). The CDR3 consists of 8 residues. CDR3 DNA: TGCAGTGCTAGAGATCGGGTCTTC. Its protein product is CSARDRVF.

The chain couples TRBV30 to TRBJ1-2; tentatively, D is TRBD1 (5 bases). Per the germline V gene, CDR1 is GTSNPN and CDR2 is SVGIG (reference sequence). Trimming pared 3 bases from V and 7 bases from J, leaving 27 bases between. This CDR3 has 17 residues. The CDR3, as DNA: TGTGCCTGGAGGTCCCCGGGCCGGAACAGAAGGGGAATTGGCTACACCTTC. Translation gives CAWRSPGRNRRGIGYTF.

This chain connects TRBV15 to TRBJ2-7; TRBD2 might be the D (7 bases). The germline V and J ends were trimmed by 7 bases and 6 bases, with 19 bases remaining between them. The germline V gene encodes CDR1 LNHNV and CDR2 YYDKDF (reference sequence). The CDR3 length is 14 residues. The CDR3 sequence is CATIRGGSYGEQYF. CDR3 in DNA: TGTGCCACCATCAGGGGAGGGTCATACGGCGAGCAGTACTTC.